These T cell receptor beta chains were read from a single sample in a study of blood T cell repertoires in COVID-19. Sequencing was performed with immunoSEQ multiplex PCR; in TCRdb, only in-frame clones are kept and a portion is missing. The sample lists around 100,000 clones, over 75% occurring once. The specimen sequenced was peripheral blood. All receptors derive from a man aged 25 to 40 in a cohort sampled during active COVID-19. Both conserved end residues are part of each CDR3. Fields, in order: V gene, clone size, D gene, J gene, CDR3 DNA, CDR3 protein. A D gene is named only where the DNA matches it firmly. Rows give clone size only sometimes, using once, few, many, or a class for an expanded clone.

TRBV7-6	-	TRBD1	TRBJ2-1	TGTGCCAGCAGCCCAGGGGCCGGGACAGGGACCTACAATGAGCAGTTCTTC	CASSPGAGTGTYNEQFF
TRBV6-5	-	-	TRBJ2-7	TGTGCCAGCAGTTTGAGGGGCAGGGGAGACGACGAGCAGTACTTC	CASSLRGRGDDEQYF
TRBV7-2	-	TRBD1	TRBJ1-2	TGTGCCAGCAGCTTAGCGGGGACAGGTTATTATGGCTACACCTTC	CASSLAGTGYYGYTF
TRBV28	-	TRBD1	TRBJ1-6	TGTGCCAGCAGTTTGGCCCAACAGGGGAATTCACCCCTCCACTTT	CASSLAQQGNSPLHF
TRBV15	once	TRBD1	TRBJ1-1	TGTGCCACCAGCAGAGGGCGGACAGGGAACACTGAAGCTTTCTTT	CATSRGRTGNTEAFF
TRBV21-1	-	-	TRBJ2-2	TGTGCCAGCAGCAAAGGTGTTCGGGGATCCCTCCCCCACACCGGGGAGCTGTTTTTT	CASSKGVRGSLPHTGELFF
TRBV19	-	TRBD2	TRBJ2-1	TGTGCCAGTAGTCTTAGCGGGGGGGCCGGTGATGCGAAATATGAGCAGTTCTTC	CASSLSGGAGDAKYEQFF
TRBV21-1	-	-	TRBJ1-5	TGTGCCAGCAGCCGGACAGGGGGCGGCAATCAGCCCCAGCATTTT	CASSRTGGGNQPQHF
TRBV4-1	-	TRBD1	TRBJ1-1	TGCGCCAGCAGCCAAGGGGGACAGGGGGAGGCTTTCTTT	CASSQGGQGEAFF
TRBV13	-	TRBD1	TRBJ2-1	TGTGCCAGCAGCTTAGAGGACAGGGGGAATGAGCAGTTCTTC	CASSLEDRGNEQFF
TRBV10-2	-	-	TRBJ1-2	TGCGCCAGCAGTGATCAGCAGGGTCTCCTCCTACACTATGGCTACACCTTC	CASSDQQGLLLHYGYTF
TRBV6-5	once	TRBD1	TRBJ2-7	TGTGCCAGCAACCCCCGGAGACAGGGCTACGAGCAGTACTTC	CASNPRRQGYEQYF
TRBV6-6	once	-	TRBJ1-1	TGTGCCAGCAGTTCCCACGGCGGGTTTGAAGCTTTCTTT	CASSSHGGFEAFF
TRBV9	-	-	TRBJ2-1	TGTGCCAGCAGCGTAGAGCAGGGGCTCTCCGGCAATGAGCAGTTCTTC	CASSVEQGLSGNEQFF
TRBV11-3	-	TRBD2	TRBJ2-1	TGTGCCAGCAGCCCGCGGACTAGCGGGGGTTACAATGAGCAGTTCTTC	CASSPRTSGGYNEQFF
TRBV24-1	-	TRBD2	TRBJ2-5	TGTGCCACCCGGGGGGGGTTCCGGGAGACCCAGTACTTC	CATRGGFRETQYF
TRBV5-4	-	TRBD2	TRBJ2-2	TGTGCCAGCAGGGACGGGGGGGCTGGTACCGGGGAGCTGTTTTTT	CASRDGGAGTGELFF
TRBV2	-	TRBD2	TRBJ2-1	TGTGCCAGCAGATTCAGACTAGCCTTGGGTAATGAGCAGTTCTTC	CASRFRLALGNEQFF
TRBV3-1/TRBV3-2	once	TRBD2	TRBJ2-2	TGTGCCAGCAGCCAAGGGACTAGTCATGGCGGGGAGCTGTTTTTT	CASSQGTSHGGELFF
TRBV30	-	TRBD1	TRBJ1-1	TGTGCCTGGACAGGCCTGACAGGGGGAGGGAGCACTGAAGCTTTCTTT	CAWTGLTGGGSTEAFF
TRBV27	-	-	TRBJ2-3	TGTGCCAGCAGTCTGACTATTTATAGGGTCACAGATACGCAGTATTTT	CASSLTIYRVTDTQYF
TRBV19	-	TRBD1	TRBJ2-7	TGTGCCAGTAGTATGGACAGGGATGGCTACGAGCAGTACTTC	CASSMDRDGYEQYF
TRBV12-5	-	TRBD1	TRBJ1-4	TGTGCTAGTGGTTTTGGGGGACAGTTCCTCGGGGAAAAACTGTTTTTT	CASGFGGQFLGEKLFF
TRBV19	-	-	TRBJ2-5	TGTGCCAGTAGTATCCTAGTGAAGGGGAAAGAGACCCAGTACTTC	CASSILVKGKETQYF
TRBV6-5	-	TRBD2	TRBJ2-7	TGTGCCAGCAGTTACTCAGCGGGGGCTAGATTCGAGCAGTACTTC	CASSYSAGARFEQYF
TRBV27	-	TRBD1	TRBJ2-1	TGTGCCAGCAGCCCTACAGGGGAAGGCTACAATGAGCAGTTCTTC	CASSPTGEGYNEQFF
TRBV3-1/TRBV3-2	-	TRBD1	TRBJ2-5	TGTGCCAGCAGCCAGATAGGGGGCGGGGAGACCCAGTACTTC	CASSQIGGGETQYF
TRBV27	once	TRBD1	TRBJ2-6	TGTGCCAGCAGTTTCTGGACAGGGGCAAGCTCTGGGGCCAACGTCCTGACTTTC	CASSFWTGASSGANVLTF
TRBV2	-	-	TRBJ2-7	TGTGCCAGCAGTGAAGCGTCGGGCTACGAGCAGTACTTC	CASSEASGYEQYF
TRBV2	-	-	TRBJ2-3	TGTGCCAGCAGTTCCCTAGCAGATACGCAGTATTTT	CASSSLADTQYF
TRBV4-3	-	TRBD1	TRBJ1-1	TGCGCCAGCAGCCACGTTTCAGGGGGTGGAACTGAAGCTTTCTTT	CASSHVSGGGTEAFF
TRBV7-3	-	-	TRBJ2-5	TGTGCCAGCCCCCTCCCCCGGGGGGCTCAAGAGACCCAGTACTTC	CASPLPRGAQETQYF
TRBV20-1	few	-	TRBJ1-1	TGCAGTGCTAAAAGGGAGGTTGAAGCTTTCTTT	CSAKREVEAFF
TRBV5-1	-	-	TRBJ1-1	TGCGCCAGCAGCTTGGCAGGGATAAAGGTCACTGAAGCTTTCTTT	CASSLAGIKVTEAFF
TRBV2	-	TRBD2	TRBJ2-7	TGTGCCAGCAGTGTTCCCGGGACTAGGGTCGGCGAGCAGTACTTC	CASSVPGTRVGEQYF
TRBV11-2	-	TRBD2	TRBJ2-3	TGTGCCAGCAGCTTCGGGGGGTCCTATAGCACAGATACGCAGTATTTT	CASSFGGSYSTDTQYF
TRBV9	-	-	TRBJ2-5	TGTGCCAGCAGCGTAGTTGGGGCCTTGGGAGAGACCCAGTACTTC	CASSVVGALGETQYF
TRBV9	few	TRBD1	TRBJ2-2	TGTGCCAGCAGCTTGGGACAGGTAGTGAGCGGGGAGCTGTTTTTT	CASSLGQVVSGELFF
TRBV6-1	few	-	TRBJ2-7	TGTGCCAGCAGTGCACCGACTAGTCGCACCTCCTACGAGCAGTACTTC	CASSAPTSRTSYEQYF
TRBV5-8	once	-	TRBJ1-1	TGTGCCAGCAGCTTATTATCCAACACTGAAGCTTTCTTT	CASSLLSNTEAFF
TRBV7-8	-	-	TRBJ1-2	TGTGCCAGCAGCTTAGGGCAGGGAGGCTATGGCTACACCTTC	CASSLGQGGYGYTF
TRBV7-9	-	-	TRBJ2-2	TGTGCCAGCAGACCTCGGACCGGGGAGCTGTTTTTT	CASRPRTGELFF